Presented here are 5 T cell receptor beta chains from one specimen sequenced in a study of blood T cell repertoires in COVID-19. The data were produced by immunoSEQ multiplex PCR, yet TCRdb's version contains in-frame clones alone and is incomplete. Of about 200,000 clones listed, around 80% are singletons. The sample was peripheral blood. The receptors stem from a woman in her seventies with acute or convalescent COVID-19.

The chain has TRBV5-1 and TRBJ1-1, with D tentatively TRBD1 (6 bases). Trimming removed 1 base at V and 1 base at J, with 8 bases between. CDR3 length: 14 amino acids. Germline lookup yields CDR1 SGHRS and CDR2 YFSETQ. The DNA for the CDR3 is TGCGCCAGCAGCTTGACAGGGTGGAACACTGAAGCTTTCTTT. This sequence encodes CASSLTGWNTEAFF.

This chain uses TRBV6-6 with TRBJ2-7, with 10 bases aligning to TRBD2. The CDR3 runs to 15 residues. Losses at the gene ends were 4 bases for V and 1 base for J; bases not matched to a gene: 4. Germline V gene lookup returns CDR1 MNHNY and CDR2 SVGAGI (reference sequence). The CDR3, as DNA: TGTGCCAGCAGTTCTAGCGGGGGTTTTTCCTACGAGCAGTACTTC. This encodes CASSSSGGFSYEQYF.

The sample holds many counts of this clone. The V and J genes are TRBV6-6 and TRBJ2-5; 7 nucleotides align to TRBD2. The V segment lost 5 bases and the J segment 5 bases; nucleotides outside the gene matches: 11. Germline V CDR1 and CDR2: MNHNY, SVGAGI (reference sequence). The CDR3 consists of 15 residues. The CDR3 nucleotides read TGTGCCAGCAGTGACCCAGCAGGGAGGGGTGAGACCCAGTACTTC. It codes for CASSDPAGRGETQYF.

The chain uses TRBV28 and TRBJ1-1, with D perhaps matching TRBD1 (6 bases). The CDR3 is 14 residues long. Trimming pared 3 bases from V and 5 bases from J, leaving 13 bases between. The germline V gene encodes CDR1 MDHEN and CDR2 SYDVKM. The CDR3, as DNA: TGTGCCAGCAGTTTCCGGGGGGCGGGTACTGAAGCTTTCTTT. This sequence encodes CASSFRGAGTEAFF.

The chain combines TRBV29-1 with TRBJ1-1; D is possibly TRBD1 (6 bases). Looked up from germline, CDR1 is SQVTM and CDR2 is ANQGSEA. V dropped 7 bases and J dropped 8 bases, with 14 bases sitting between them. This CDR3 comprises 11 residues. The CDR3 here is CSGLQGREAFF. CDR3 sequence (DNA): TGCAGCGGGCTACAGGGCCGAGAAGCTTTCTTT.